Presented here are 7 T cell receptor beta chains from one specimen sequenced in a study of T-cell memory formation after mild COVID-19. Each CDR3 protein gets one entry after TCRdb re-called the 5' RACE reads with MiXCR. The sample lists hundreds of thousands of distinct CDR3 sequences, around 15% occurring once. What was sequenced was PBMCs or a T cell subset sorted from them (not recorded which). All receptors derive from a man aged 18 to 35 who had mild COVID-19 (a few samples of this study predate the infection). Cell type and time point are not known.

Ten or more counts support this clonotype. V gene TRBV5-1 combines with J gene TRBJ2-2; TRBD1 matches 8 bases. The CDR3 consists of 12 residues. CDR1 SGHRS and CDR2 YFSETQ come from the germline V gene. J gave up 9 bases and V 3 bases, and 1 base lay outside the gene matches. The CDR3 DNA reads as TGCGCCAGCAGCTCAGGGGGCAGGGAGCTGTTTTTT. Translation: CASSSGGRELFF.

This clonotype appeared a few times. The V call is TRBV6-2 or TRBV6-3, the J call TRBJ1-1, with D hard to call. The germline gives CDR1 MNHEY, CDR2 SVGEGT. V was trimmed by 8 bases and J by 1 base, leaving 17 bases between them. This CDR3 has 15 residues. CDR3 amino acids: CASCRRGSGNTEAFF. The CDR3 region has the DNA TGTGCCAGCTGCAGGCGGGGTTCCGGGAACACTGAAGCTTTCTTT.

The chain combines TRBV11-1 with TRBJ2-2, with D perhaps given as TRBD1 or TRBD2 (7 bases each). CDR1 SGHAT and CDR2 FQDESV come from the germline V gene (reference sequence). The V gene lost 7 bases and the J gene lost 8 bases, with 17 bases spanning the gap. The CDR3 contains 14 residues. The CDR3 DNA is TGTGCCAGCATTGACAGGGAGGGCGTGGGGGAGCTGTTTTTT. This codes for CASIDREGVGELFF.

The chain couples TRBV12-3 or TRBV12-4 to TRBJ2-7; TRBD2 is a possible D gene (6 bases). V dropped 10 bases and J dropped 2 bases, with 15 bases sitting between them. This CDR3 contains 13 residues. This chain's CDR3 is CATRFGGTYEQYV. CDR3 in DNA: TGTGCCACTCGGTTTGGGGGGACCTACGAGCAGTACGTC.

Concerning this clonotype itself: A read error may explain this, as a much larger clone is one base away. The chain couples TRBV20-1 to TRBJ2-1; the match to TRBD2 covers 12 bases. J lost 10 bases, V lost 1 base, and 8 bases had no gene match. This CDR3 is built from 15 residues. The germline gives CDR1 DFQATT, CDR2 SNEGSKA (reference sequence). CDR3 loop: CSARVGTSGPREQFF. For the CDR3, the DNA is TGCAGTGCTAGAGTGGGGACTAGCGGGCCACGGGAGCAGTTCTTC.

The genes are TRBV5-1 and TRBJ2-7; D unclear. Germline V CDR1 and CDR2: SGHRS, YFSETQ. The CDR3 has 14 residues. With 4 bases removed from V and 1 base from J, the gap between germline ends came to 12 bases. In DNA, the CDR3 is TGCGCCAGCAGCCGACTCGTGGCATCCTACGAGCAGTACTTC. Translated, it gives CASSRLVASYEQYF.

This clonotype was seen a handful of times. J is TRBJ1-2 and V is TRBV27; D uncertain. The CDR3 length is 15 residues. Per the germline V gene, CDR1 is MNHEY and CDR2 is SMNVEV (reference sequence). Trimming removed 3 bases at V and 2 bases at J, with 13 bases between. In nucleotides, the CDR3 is TGTGCCAGCAGTTTCGCCGGACGGCCCAACTATGGCTACACCTTC. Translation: CASSFAGRPNYGYTF.